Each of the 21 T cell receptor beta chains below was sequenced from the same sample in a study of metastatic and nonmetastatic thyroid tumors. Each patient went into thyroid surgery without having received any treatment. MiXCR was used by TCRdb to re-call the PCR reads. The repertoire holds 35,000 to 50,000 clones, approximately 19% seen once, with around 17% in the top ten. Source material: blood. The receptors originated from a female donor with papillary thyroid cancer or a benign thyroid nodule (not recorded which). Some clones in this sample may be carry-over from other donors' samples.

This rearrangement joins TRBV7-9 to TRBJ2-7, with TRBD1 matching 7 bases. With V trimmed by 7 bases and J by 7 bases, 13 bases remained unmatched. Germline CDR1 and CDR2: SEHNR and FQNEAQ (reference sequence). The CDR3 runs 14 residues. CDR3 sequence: CASILSDTGVEQYF. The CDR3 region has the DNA TGTGCCAGCATCTTGAGTGATACAGGGGTGGAGCAGTACTTC.

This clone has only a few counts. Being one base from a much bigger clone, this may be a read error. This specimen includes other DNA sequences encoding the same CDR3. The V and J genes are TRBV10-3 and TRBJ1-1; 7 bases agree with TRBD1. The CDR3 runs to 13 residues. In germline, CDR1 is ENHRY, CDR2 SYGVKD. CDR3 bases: TGTGCCATCACCGGGACAGCGAACACTGAAGCCTTCTTT. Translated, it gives CAITGTANTEAFF.

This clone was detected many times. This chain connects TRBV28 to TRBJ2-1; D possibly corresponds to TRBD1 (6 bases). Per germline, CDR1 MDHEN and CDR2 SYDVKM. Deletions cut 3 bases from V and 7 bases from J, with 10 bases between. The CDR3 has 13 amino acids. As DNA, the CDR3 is TGTGCCAGCAGTTTGAGGACAGCTAATGAGCAGTTCTTC. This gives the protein CASSLRTANEQFF.

The CDR3 sequence: CSAINTRTTTYEQYF. CDR3 in DNA: TGCAGTGCTATAAATACTAGGACGACGACCTACGAGCAGTACTTC. The chain employs TRBV20-1 and TRBJ2-7; D possibly corresponds to TRBD2 (5 bases). V dropped 4 bases and J dropped 2 bases, with 18 bases sitting between them. The CDR3 is 15 amino acids. Germline CDR1 reads DFQATT; CDR2 reads SNEGSKA (reference sequence).

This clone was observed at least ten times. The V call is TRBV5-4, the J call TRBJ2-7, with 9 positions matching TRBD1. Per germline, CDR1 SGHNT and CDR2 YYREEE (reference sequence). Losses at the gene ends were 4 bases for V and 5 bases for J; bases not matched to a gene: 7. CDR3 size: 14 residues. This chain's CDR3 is CASSGPGQGHEQYF. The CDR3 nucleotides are TGTGCCAGCAGCGGACCGGGACAGGGCCACGAGCAGTACTTC.

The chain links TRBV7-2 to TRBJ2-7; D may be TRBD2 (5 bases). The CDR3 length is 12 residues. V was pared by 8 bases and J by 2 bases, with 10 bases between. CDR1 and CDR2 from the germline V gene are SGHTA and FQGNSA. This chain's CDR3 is CASGLPPYEQYF. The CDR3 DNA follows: TGTGCCAGCGGACTTCCCCCCTACGAGCAGTACTTC.

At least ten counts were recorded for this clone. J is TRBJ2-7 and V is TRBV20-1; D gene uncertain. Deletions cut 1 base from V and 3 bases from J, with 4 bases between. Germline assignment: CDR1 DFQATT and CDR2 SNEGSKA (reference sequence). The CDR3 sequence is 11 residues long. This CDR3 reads CSARALYEQYF. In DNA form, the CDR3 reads TGCAGTGCTAGAGCCCTCTACGAGCAGTACTTC.

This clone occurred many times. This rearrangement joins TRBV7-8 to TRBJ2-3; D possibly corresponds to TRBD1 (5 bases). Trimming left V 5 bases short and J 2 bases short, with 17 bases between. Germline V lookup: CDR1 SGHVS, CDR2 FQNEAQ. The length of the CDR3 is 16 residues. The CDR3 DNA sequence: TGTGCCAGCAGCCGTCTAACAGGACCTAACACAGATACGCAGTATTTT. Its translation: CASSRLTGPNTDTQYF.

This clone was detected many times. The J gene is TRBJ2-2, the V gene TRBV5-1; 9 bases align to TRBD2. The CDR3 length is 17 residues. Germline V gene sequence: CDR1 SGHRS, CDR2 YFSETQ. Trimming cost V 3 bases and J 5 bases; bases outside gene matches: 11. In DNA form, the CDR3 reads TGCGCCAGCAGCTATGGGGTCGCGGGAGGGACTACCGGGGAGCTGTTTTTT. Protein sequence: CASSYGVAGGTTGELFF.

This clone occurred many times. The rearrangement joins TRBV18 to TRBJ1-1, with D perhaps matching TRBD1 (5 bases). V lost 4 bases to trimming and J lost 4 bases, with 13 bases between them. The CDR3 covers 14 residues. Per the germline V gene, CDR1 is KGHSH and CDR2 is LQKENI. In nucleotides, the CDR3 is TGTGCCAGCTCACAGCAGGGTATGGGCACTGAAGCTTTCTTT. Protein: CASSQQGMGTEAFF.

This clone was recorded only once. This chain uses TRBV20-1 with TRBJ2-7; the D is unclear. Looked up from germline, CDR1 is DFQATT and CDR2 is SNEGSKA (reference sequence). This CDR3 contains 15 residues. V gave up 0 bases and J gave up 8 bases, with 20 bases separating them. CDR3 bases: TGCAGTGCTAGAGATCCTCGAGCGTACCTGGGCCAGCAGTACTTC. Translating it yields CSARDPRAYLGQQYF.

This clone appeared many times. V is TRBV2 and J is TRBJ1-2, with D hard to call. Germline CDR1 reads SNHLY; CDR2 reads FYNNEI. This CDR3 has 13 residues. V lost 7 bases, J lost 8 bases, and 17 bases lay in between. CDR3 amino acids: CASTRASFEGYTF. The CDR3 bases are TGTGCCAGCACTAGGGCCTCCTTTGAGGGCTACACCTTC.

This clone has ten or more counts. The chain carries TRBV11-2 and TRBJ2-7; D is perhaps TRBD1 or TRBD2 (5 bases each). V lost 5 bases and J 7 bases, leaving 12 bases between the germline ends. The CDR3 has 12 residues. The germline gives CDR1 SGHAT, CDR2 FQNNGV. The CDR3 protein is CASSLLGEEQYF. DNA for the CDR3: TGTGCCAGCAGCCTACTAGGGGAGGAGCAGTACTTC. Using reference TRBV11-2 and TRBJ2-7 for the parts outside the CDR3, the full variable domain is EAGVAQSPRYKIIEKRQSVAFWCNPISGHATLYWYQQILGQGPKLLIQFQNNGVVDDSQLPKDRFSAERLKGVDSTLKIQPAKLEDSAVYLCASSLLGEEQYFGPGTRLTVT.

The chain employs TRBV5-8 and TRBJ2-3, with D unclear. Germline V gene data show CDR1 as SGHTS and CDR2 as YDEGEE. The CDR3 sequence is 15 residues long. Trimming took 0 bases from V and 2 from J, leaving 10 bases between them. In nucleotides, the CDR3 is TGTGCCAGCAGCTTGGCTCGGTCCTACACAGATACGCAGTATTTT. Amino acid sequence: CASSLARSYTDTQYF.

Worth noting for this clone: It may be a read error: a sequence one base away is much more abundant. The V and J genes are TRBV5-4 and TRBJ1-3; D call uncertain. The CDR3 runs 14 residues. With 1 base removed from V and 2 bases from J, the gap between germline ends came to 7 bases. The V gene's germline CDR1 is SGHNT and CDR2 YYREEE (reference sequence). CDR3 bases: TGTGCCAGCAGCTTGCGGGGAACTGGAAACACCATATATTTT. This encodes CASSLRGTGNTIYF.

The CDR3 spells CSAQDSIDFYEQYF. The CDR3 bases are TGCAGTGCTCAAGACTCCATTGACTTCTACGAGCAGTACTTC. This chain links TRBV20-1 with TRBJ2-7; D unresolved. The germline V gene has CDR1 DFQATT and CDR2 SNEGSKA (reference sequence). The CDR3 runs to 14 residues. V was clipped by 5 bases and J by 3 bases, with 17 bases between them.

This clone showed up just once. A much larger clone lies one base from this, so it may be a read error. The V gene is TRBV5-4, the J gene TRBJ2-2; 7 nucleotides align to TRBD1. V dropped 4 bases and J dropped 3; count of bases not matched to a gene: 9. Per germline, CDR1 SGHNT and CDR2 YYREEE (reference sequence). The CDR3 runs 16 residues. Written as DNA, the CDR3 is TGTGCCAGCAGCACAGAAGGGGGCCCGGACACCGGGGAGCTGTTTTTT. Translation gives CASSTEGGPDTGELFF. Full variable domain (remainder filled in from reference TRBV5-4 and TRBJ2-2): ETGVTQSPTHLIKTRGQQVTLRCSSQSGHNTVSWYQQALGQGPQFIFQYYREEENGRGNFPPRFSGLQFPNYSSELNVNALELDDSALYLCASSTEGGPDTGELFFGEGSRLTVL.

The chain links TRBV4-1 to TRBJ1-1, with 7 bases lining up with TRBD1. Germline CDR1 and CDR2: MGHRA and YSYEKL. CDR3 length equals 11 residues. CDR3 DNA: TGCGAAAGCAGGGGGAGGGATGAAGCTTTCTTT. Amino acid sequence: CESRGRDEAFF.

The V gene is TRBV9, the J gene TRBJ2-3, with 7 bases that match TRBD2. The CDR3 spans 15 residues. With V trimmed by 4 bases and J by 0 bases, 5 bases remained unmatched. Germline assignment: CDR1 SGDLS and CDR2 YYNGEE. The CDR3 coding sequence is TGTGCCAGCAGCCCGTTTAGCGGGAGCACAGATACGCAGTATTTT. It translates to CASSPFSGSTDTQYF.

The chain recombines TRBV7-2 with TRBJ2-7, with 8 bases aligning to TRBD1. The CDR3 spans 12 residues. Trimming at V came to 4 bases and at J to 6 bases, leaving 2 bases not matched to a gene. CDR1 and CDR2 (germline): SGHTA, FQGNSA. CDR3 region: CASSSTGVEQYF. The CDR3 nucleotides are TGTGCCAGCAGCTCGACAGGGGTCGAGCAGTACTTC. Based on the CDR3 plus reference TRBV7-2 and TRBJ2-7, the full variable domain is GAGVSQSPSNKVTEKGKDVELRCDPISGHTALYWYRQSLGQGLEFLIYFQGNSAPDKSGLPSDRFSAERTGGSVSTLTIQRTQQEDSAVYLCASSSTGVEQYFGPGTRLTVT.

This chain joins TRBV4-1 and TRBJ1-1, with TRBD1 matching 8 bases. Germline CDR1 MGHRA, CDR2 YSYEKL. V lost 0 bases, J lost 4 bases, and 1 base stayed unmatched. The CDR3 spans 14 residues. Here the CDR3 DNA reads TGCGCCAGCAGCCAAGAACAGGGGGTCACTGAAGCTTTCTTT. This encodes CASSQEQGVTEAFF.